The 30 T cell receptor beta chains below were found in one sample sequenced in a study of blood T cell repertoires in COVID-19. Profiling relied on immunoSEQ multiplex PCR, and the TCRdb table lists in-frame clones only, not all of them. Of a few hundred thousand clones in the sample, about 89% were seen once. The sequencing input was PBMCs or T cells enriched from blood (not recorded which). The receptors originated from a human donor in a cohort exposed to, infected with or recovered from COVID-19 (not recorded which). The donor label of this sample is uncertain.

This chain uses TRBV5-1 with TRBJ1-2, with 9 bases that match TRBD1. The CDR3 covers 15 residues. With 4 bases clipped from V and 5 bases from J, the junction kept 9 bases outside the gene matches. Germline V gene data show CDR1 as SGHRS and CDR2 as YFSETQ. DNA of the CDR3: TGCGCCAGCAGCCCGGGACAGGGATCGCCTTATGGCTACACCTTC. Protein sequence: CASSPGQGSPYGYTF.

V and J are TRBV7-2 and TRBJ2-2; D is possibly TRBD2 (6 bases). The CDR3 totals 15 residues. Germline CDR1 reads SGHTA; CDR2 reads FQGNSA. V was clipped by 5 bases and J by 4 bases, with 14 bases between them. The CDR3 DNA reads TGTGCCAGCAGCACCCGGGACTTAGGCACCGGGGAGCTGTTTTTT. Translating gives CASSTRDLGTGELFF.

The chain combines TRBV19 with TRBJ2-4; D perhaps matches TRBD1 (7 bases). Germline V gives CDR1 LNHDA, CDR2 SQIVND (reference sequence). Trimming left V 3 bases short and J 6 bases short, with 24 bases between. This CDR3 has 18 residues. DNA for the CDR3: TGTGCCAGTAGTATTCGGGGGATAGGACAGGACCCCCTAAACATTCAGTACTTC. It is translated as CASSIRGIGQDPLNIQYF.

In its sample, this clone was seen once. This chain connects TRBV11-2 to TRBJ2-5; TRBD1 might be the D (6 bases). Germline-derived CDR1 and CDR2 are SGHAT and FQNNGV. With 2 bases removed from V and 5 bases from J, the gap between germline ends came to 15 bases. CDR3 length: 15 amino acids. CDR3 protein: CASSLNWKGGETQYF. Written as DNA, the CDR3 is TGTGCCAGCAGCTTAAATTGGAAAGGGGGTGAGACCCAGTACTTC. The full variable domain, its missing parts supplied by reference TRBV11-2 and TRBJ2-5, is EAGVAQSPRYKIIEKRQSVAFWCNPISGHATLYWYQQILGQGPKLLIQFQNNGVVDDSQLPKDRFSAERLKGVDSTLKIQPAKLEDSAVYLCASSLNWKGGETQYFGPGTRLLVL.

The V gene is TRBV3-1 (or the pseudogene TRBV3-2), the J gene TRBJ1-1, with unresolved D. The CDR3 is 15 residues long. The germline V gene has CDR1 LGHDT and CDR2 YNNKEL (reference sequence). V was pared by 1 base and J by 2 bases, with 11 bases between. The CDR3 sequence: CASSQGRTGNTEAFF. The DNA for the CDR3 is TGTGCCAGCAGCCAAGGACGGACGGGAAACACTGAAGCTTTCTTT.

The CDR3 DNA reads as TGTGCCAGCAGGAAGACAGGGGCCGACACCGGGGAGCTGTTTTTT. Residues: CASRKTGADTGELFF. The chain links TRBV6-6 to TRBJ2-2, with 8 bases lining up with TRBD1. This CDR3 is built from 15 residues. V was pared by 6 bases and J by 3 bases, with 6 bases of the junction left unmatched. Germline-derived CDR1 and CDR2 are MNHNY and SVGAGI (reference sequence).

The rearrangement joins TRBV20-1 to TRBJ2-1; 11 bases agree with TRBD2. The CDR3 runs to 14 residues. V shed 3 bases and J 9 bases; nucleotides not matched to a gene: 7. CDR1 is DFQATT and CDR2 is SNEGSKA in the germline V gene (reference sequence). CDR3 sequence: CSASEASGGTEQFF. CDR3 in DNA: TGCAGTGCTAGTGAGGCTAGCGGGGGGACTGAGCAGTTCTTC.

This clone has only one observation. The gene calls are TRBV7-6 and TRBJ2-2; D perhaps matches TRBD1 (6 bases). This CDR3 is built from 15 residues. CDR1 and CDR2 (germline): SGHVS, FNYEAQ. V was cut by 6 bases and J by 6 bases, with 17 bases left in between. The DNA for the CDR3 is TGTGCCAGCAGGGGAACAGGGCACCCCCCCGGGGAGCTGTTTTTT. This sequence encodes CASRGTGHPPGELFF.

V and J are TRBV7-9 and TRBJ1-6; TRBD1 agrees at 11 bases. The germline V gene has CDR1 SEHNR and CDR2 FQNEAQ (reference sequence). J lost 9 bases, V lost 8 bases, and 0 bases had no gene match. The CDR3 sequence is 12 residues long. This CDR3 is CASGTGGSPLHF. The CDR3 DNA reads TGTGCCAGCGGGACAGGGGGTTCACCCCTCCACTTT.

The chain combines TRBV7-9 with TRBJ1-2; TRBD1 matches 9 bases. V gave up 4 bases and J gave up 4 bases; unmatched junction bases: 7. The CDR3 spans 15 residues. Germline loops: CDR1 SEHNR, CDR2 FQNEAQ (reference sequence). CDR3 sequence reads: CASSYATTGGYGYTF. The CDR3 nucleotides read TGTGCCAGCAGCTACGCGACGACAGGGGGCTATGGCTACACCTTC.

CDR3 coding DNA: TGTGCCACCAGTGGGGGCCCATCGAGCACAGATACGCAGTATTTT. Its translation: CATSGGPSSTDTQYF. The chain couples TRBV24-1 to TRBJ2-3; D is perhaps TRBD1 (5 bases). Germline CDR1 KGHDR, CDR2 SFDVKD. The V gene lost 5 bases and the J gene lost 0 bases, with 11 bases spanning the gap. The CDR3 runs to 15 residues.

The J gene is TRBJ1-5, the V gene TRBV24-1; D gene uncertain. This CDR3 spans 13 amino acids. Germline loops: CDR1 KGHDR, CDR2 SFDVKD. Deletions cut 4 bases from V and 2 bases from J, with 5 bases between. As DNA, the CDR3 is TGTGCCACCAGTGACCGGGGCAATCAGCCCCAGCATTTT. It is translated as CATSDRGNQPQHF.

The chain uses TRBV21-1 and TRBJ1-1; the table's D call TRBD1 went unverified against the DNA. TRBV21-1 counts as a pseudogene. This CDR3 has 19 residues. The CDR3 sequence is CASSKRYKRTGTGTVRAFF. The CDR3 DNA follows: TGTGCCAGCAGCAAGAGATATAAGCGGACCGGGACAGGGACGGTTCGTGCTTTCTTT.

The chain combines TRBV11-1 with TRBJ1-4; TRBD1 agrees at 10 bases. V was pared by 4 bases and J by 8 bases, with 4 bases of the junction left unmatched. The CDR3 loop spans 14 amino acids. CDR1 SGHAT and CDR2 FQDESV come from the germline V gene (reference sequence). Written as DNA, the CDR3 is TGTGCCAGCAGCTCCGGGACAGGGGACGAAAAACTGTTTTTT. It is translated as CASSSGTGDEKLFF.

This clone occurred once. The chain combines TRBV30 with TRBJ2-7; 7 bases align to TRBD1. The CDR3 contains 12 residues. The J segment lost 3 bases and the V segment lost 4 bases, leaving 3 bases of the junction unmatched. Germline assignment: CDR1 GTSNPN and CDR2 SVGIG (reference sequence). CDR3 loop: CAWTRDSYEQYF. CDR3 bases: TGTGCCTGGACCCGGGACAGCTACGAGCAGTACTTC.

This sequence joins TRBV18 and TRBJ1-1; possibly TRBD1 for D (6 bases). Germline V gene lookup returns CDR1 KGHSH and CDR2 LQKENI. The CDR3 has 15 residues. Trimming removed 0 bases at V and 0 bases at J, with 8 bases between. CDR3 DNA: TGTGCCAGCTCACCACCGACAGGCTTGAACACTGAAGCTTTCTTT. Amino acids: CASSPPTGLNTEAFF.

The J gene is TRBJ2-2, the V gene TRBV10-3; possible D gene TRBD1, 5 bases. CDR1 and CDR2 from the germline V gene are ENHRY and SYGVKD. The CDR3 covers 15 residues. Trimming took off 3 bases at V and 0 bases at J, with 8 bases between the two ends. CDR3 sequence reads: CAISEDRTNTGELFF. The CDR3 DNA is TGTGCCATCAGTGAAGACAGAACGAACACCGGGGAGCTGTTTTTT.

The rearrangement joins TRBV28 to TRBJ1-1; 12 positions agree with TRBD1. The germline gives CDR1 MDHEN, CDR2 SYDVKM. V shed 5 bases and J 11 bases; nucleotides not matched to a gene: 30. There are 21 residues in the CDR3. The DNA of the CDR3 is TGTGCCAGCAGTCCCCACGGGACAGGGGGCATCTTAAAATCAAAAGCGTTTGATGCTTTCTTT. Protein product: CASSPHGTGGILKSKAFDAFF.

The CDR3 protein is CASSAGQGHGNTIYF. In nucleotides, the CDR3 is TGTGCCAGCAGCGCGGGACAGGGTCACGGAAACACCATATATTTT. The V and J genes are TRBV13 and TRBJ1-3, with 9 positions matching TRBD1. CDR1 and CDR2 (germline): PRHDT, FYEKMQ (reference sequence). The CDR3 length is 15 residues. Trimming at V came to 5 bases and at J to 4 bases, leaving 6 bases not matched to a gene.

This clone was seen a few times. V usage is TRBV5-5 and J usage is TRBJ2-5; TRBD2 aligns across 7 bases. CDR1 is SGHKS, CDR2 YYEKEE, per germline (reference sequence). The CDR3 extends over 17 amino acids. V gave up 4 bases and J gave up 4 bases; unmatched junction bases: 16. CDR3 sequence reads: CASSMGGTNPATETQYF. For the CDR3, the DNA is TGTGCCAGCAGCATGGGGGGGACTAATCCAGCAACAGAGACCCAGTACTTC.

The CDR3, as DNA: TGTGCCAGCAGGGCGGGTTCGGGCAATCAGCCCCAGCATTTT. Translated: CASRAGSGNQPQHF. This chain connects TRBV6-5 to TRBJ1-5; D unresolved. Germline CDR1 is MNHEY and CDR2 is SVGAGI. The length of the CDR3 is 14 residues. The ends were cut back, 6 bases at V and 2 bases at J, with 11 bases in the middle.

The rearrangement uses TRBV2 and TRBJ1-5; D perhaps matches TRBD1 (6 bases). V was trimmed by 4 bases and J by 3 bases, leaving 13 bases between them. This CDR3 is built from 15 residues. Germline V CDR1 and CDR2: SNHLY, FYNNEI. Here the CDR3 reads CASSVRQALNQPQHF. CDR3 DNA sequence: TGTGCCAGCAGTGTACGACAGGCTCTCAATCAGCCCCAGCATTTT.

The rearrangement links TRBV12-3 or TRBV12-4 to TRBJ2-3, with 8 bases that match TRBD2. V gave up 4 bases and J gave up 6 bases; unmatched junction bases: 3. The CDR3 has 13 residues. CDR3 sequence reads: CASSSGGWDTQYF. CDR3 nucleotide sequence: TGTGCCAGCAGTTCGGGGGGGTGGGATACGCAGTATTTT.

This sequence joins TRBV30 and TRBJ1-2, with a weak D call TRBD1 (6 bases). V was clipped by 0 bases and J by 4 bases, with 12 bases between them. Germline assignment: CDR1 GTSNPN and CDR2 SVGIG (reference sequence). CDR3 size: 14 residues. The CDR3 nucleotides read TGTGCCTGGAGTGTACAGGGCAGCCCCTATGGCTACACCTTC. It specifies CAWSVQGSPYGYTF.

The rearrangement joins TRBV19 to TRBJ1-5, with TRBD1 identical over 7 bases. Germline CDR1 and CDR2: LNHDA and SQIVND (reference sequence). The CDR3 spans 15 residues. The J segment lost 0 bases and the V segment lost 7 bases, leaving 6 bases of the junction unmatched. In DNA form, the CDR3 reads TGTGCCAGTAAGGGGGCGTGGAATAGCAATCAGCCCCAGCATTTT. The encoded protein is CASKGAWNSNQPQHF.

The CDR3 here is CASSSLSETQYF. DNA for the CDR3: TGTGCCAGCAGCTCACTTAGTGAGACCCAGTACTTC. V and J are TRBV3-1 (or the pseudogene TRBV3-2) and TRBJ2-5; D is unresolved. V shed 5 bases and J shed 5 bases, with 9 bases lying between them. The germline V gene has CDR1 LGHDT and CDR2 YNNKEL (reference sequence). The CDR3 runs to 12 residues.

The CDR3 nucleotides read TGCGCCAGCAGCCTTCAGGAAGCCAGGGTTCATGAGCAGTTCTTC. It yields the protein CASSLQEARVHEQFF. The chain couples TRBV5-1 to TRBJ2-1; possible D gene TRBD1, 5 bases. This CDR3 contains 15 residues. The germline gives CDR1 SGHRS, CDR2 YFSETQ. V was cut by 4 bases and J by 8 bases, with 19 bases left in between.

The CDR3 nucleotides read TGTGCCTCCCAGGGAGCGGGGGCTCCCTACGAGCAGTACTTC. It translates to CASQGAGAPYEQYF. The chain has TRBV10-3 and TRBJ2-7; 8 nucleotides line up with TRBD2. The CDR3 extends over 14 amino acids. Germline V CDR1 and CDR2: ENHRY, SYGVKD. V dropped 11 bases and J dropped 2; count of bases not matched to a gene: 11.

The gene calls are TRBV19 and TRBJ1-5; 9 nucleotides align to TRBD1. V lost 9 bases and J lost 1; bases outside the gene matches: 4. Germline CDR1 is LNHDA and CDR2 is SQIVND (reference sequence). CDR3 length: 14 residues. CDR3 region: CASGTGYSNQPQHF. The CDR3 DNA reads TGTGCCAGCGGGACAGGGTACAGCAATCAGCCCCAGCATTTT.

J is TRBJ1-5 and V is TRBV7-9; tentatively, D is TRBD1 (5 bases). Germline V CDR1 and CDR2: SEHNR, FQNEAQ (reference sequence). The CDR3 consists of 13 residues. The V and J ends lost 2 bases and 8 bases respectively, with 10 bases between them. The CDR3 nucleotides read TGTGCCAGCAGCTTAATGTCGGGGGAGCCCCAGCATTTT. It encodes CASSLMSGEPQHF.